A single sample is the source of the 12 T cell receptor beta chains below, sequenced in a study of monozygotic twins with inflammatory bowel disease. TCRdb derives one entry per CDR3 protein from the 5' RACE reads, leaving out DNA. In total, the table holds 300,000 to 350,000 distinct CDR3 sequences. The sequenced sample was blood. The source of these receptors is a human donor with ulcerative colitis or Crohn's disease, or a healthy co-twin of an affected twin (not recorded which).

The V gene is TRBV4-3, the J gene TRBJ2-7. Germline-derived CDR1 and CDR2 are LGHNA and YSLEER. CDR3 size: 15 residues. The CDR3 region is CASSPDKQSPYEQYF.

The chain couples TRBV27 to TRBJ2-3; there is no DNA to check the TCRdb D call of TRBD2. CDR1 and CDR2 from the germline V gene are MNHEY and SMNVEV (reference sequence). The CDR3 is made up of 17 amino acids. The CDR3 loop reads CASSFSSAGAGTDTQYF.

The chain joins TRBV7-2 to TRBJ1-2; TCRdb's assignment of TRBD1 cannot be checked, as there is no DNA. Germline values: CDR1 SGHTA, CDR2 FQGNSA. This CDR3 spans 12 amino acids. This CDR3 is CASSSYRSGYTF.

The chain joins TRBV7-2 to TRBJ2-6. Germline CDR1 and CDR2: SGHTA and FQGNSA. The CDR3 contains 14 residues. The CDR3 reads CASSPSGGANVLTF.

CDR3 in amino acids: CASSYARVGDTEAFF. This chain joins TRBV5-1 and TRBJ1-1; absent DNA, TCRdb's TRBD1 call cannot be checked. CDR1 SGHRS and CDR2 YFSETQ come from the germline V gene. The CDR3 spans 15 residues.

V usage is TRBV20-1 and J usage is TRBJ2-7; without DNA, the TCRdb call of TRBD2 cannot be checked. The CDR3 extends over 12 amino acids. From germline, CDR1 is DFQATT and CDR2 SNEGSKA (reference sequence). The CDR3 loop reads CSARRGGYEQYF.

This sequence joins TRBV5-1 and TRBJ2-1; TCRdb returns TRBD1, unconfirmable since there is no DNA. Looked up from germline, CDR1 is SGHRS and CDR2 is YFSETQ. The CDR3 has 17 residues. The CDR3 sequence is CASSLGPLGGNYNEQFF.

The chain is built from TRBV24-1 and TRBJ2-3. The CDR3 length is 12 residues. Per germline, CDR1 KGHDR and CDR2 SFDVKD. The CDR3: CATSTIKDTQYF.

The chain uses TRBV27 and TRBJ2-7; TCRdb outputs TRBD1, but without DNA this stays unchecked. CDR3 size: 13 residues. Germline CDR1 and CDR2: MNHEY and SMNVEV (reference sequence). CDR3 sequence reads: CASSSPLLSPQYF.

V usage is TRBV29-1 and J usage is TRBJ2-3; the D call of TRBD2 rests on TCRdb alone, since no DNA is present to check it. Germline CDR1 SQVTM, CDR2 ANQGSEA. The CDR3 contains 16 residues. CDR3 in amino acids: CSVEGSGTAITDTQYF.

CDR3: CASSSLSGRALGANTGELFF. V gene TRBV28 combines with J gene TRBJ2-2; TCRdb returns TRBD2, unconfirmable since there is no DNA. The CDR3 is 20 residues long. The germline V gene has CDR1 MDHEN and CDR2 SYDVKM.

The J gene is TRBJ1-1, the V gene TRBV7-2. The V gene's germline CDR1 is SGHTA and CDR2 FQGNSA. The CDR3 sequence is 15 residues long. CDR3 protein: CASSSRPGRGTEAFF.